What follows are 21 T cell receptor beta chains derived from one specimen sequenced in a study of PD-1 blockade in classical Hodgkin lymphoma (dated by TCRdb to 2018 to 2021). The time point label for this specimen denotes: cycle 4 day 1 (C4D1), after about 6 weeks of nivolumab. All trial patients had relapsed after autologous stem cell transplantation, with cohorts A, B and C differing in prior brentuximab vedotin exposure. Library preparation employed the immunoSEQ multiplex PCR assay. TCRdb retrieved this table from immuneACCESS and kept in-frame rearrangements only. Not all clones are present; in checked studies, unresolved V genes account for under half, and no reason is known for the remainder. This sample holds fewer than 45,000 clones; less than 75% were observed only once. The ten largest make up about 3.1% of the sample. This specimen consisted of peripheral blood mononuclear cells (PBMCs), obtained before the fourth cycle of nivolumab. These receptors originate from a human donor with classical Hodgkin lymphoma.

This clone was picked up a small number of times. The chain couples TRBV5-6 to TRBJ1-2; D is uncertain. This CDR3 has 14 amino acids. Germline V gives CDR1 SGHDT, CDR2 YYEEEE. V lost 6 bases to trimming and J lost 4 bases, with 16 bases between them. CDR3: CASIDLWAGYGYTF. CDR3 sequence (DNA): TGTGCCAGCATCGACCTGTGGGCAGGCTATGGCTACACCTTC.

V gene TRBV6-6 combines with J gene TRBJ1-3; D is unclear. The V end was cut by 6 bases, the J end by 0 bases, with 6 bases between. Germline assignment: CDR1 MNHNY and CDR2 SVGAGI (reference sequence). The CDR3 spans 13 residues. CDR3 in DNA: TGTGCCAGCAGCCCGGACTCTGGAAACACCATATATTTT. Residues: CASSPDSGNTIYF.

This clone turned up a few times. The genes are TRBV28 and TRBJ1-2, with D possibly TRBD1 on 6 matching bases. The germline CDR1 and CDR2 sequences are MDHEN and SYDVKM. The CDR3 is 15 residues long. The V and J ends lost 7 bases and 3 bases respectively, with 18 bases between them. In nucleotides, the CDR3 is TGTGCCAGCATACAGGGAGCCAAGCCTTACTATGGCTACACCTTC. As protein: CASIQGAKPYYGYTF.

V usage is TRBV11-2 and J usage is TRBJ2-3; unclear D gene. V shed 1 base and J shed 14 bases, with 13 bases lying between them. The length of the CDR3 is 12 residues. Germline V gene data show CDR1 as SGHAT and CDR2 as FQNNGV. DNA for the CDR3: TGTGCCAGCAGCTTAGGACTCGGCCTCCGGTATTTT. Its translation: CASSLGLGLRYF.

Written as DNA, the CDR3 is TGTGCCAGCAGCGCGGGGGGGACTGGAACTTTCGAGCAGTACTTC. Translation: CASSAGGTGTFEQYF. The gene calls are TRBV9 and TRBJ2-7, with 8 nucleotides matching TRBD2. CDR3 length equals 15 residues. The germline V gene has CDR1 SGDLS and CDR2 YYNGEE. J lost 6 bases, V lost 3 bases, and 11 bases had no gene match.

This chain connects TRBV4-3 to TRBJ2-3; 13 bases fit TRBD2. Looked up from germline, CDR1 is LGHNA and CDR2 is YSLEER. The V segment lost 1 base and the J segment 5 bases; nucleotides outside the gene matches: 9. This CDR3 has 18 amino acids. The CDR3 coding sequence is TGCGCCAGCAGCCAAGGGGGACTAGCGGGGCACAAGGGAGATACGCAGTATTTT. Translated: CASSQGGLAGHKGDTQYF.

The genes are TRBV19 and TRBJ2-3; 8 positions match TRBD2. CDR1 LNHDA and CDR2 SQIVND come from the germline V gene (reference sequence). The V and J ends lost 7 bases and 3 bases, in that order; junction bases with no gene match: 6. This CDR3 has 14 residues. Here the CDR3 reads CASTASGPTDTQYF. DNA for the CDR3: TGTGCCAGTACGGCTAGCGGGCCTACAGATACGCAGTATTTT. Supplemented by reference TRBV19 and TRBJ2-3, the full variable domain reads DGGITQSPKYLFRKEGQNVTLSCEQNLNHDAMYWYRQDPGQGLRLIYYSQIVNDFQKGDIAEGYSVSREKKESFPLTVTSAQKNPTAFYLCASTASGPTDTQYFGPGTRLTVL.

The CDR3: CASSLRADYEQYF. CDR3 nucleotide sequence: TGTGCCAGCAGTTTGAGAGCAGACTACGAGCAGTACTTC. This chain links TRBV28 with TRBJ2-7; D is ambiguous. The CDR3 runs to 13 residues. V was cut by 3 bases and J by 3 bases, with 9 bases left in between. Per germline, CDR1 MDHEN and CDR2 SYDVKM.

The CDR3 region is CASSRGAIDWHNSPLHF. CDR3 DNA: TGTGCCAGCAGCCGGGGGGCCATTGACTGGCATAATTCACCCCTCCACTTT. The chain is built from TRBV5-4 and TRBJ1-6; weak D call: TRBD1 (6 bases). V was shortened by 4 bases and J by 5 bases, with 19 bases between the two germline ends. Germline V lookup: CDR1 SGHNT, CDR2 YYREEE (reference sequence). The CDR3 totals 17 residues.

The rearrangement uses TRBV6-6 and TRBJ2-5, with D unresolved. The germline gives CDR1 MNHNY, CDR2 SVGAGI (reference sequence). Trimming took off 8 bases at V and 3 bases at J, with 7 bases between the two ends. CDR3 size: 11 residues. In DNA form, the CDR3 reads TGTGCCAGCGGGCTGGAAGAGACCCAGTACTTC. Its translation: CASGLEETQYF.

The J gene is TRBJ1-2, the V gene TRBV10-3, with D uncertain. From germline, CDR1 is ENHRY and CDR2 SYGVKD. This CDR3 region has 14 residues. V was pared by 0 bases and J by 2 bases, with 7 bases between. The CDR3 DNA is TGTGCCATCAGTGAGTCGACACCCAACTATGGCTACACCTTC. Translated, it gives CAISESTPNYGYTF.

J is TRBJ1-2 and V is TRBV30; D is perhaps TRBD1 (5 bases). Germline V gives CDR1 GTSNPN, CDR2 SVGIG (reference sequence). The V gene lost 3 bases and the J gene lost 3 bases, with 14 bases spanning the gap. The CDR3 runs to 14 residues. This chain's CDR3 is CAWRDIRPYYGYTF. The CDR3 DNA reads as TGTGCCTGGAGGGACATCAGGCCCTACTATGGCTACACCTTC.

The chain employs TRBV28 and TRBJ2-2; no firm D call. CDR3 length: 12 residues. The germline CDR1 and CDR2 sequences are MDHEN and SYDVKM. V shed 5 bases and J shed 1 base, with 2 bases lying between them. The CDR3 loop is CASSRNTGELFF. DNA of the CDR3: TGTGCCAGCAGTAGGAACACCGGGGAGCTGTTTTTT.

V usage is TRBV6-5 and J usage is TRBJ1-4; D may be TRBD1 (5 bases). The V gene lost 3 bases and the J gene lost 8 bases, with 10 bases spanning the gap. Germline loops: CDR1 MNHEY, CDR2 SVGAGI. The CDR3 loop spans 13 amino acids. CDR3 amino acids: CASSYGGGEKLFF. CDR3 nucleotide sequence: TGTGCCAGCAGTTATGGTGGGGGAGAAAAACTGTTTTTT.

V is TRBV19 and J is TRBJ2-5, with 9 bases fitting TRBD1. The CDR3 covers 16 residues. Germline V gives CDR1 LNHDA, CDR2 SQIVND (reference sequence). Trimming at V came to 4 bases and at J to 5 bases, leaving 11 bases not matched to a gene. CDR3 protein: CASSTLTGGTRETQYF. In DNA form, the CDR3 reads TGTGCCAGTAGTACCCTGACAGGGGGAACGCGGGAGACCCAGTACTTC.

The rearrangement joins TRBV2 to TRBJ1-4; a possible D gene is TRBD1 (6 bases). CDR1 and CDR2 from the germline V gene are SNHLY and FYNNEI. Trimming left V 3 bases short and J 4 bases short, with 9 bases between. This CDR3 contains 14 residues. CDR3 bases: TGTGCCAGCAGTGACGACAGGCATAATGAAAAACTGTTTTTT. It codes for CASSDDRHNEKLFF.

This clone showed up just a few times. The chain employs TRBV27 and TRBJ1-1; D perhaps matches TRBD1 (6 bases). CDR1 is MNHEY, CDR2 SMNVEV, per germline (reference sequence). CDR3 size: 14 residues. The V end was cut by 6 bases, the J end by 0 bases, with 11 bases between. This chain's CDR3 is CASRRDRLNTEAFF. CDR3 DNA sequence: TGTGCCAGCAGACGAGACAGGTTGAACACTGAAGCTTTCTTT.

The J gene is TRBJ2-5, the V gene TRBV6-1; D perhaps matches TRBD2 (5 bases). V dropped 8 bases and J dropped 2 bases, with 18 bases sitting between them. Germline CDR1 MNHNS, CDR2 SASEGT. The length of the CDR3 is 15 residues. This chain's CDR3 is CASVDYSADQETQYF. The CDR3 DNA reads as TGTGCCAGCGTGGATTATTCAGCGGATCAAGAGACCCAGTACTTC.

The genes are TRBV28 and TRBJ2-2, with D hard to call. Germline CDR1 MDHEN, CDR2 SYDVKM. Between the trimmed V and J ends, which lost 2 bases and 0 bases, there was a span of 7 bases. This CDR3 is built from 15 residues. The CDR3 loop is CASSLPSANTGELFF. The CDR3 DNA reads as TGTGCCAGCAGTTTACCGTCGGCGAACACCGGGGAGCTGTTTTTT.

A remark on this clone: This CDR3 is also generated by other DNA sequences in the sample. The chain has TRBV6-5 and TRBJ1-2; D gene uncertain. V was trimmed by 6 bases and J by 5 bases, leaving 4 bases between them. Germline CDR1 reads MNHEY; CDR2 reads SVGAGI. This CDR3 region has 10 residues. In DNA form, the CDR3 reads TGTGCCAGCAGGGGTTATGGCTACACCTTC. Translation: CASRGYGYTF.

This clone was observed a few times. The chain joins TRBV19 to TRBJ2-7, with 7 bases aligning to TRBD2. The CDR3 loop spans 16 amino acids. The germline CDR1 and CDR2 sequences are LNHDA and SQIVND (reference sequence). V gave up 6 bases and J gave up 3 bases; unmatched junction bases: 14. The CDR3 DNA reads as TGTGCCAGTAGGGGCTCGGCGGGAGAGAGTCTCTACGAGCAGTACTTC. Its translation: CASRGSAGESLYEQYF.